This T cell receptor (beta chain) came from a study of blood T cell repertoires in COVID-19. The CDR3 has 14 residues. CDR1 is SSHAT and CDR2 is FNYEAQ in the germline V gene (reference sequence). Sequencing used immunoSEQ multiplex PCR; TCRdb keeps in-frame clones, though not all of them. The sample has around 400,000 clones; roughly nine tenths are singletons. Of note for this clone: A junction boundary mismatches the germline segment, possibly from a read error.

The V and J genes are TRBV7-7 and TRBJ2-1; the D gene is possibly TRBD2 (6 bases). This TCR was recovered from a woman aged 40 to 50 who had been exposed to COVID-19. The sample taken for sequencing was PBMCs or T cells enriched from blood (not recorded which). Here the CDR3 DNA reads TGTGCTAGCAGCATACGGGGAGGAGTGGATGAGCAGTTCTTC. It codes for CASSIRGGVDEQFF.